Sequencing of this TCR beta chain was carried out in a study of cytomegalovirus exposure and HLA in healthy donors. Deletions cut 5 bases from V and 6 bases from J, with 12 bases between. Germline assignment: CDR1 SGHRS and CDR2 YFSETQ. The CDR3 sequence is 12 residues long. Assay: immunoSEQ multiplex PCR; the TCRdb copy retains only in-frame clones and omits some. The table lists 130,000 to 150,000 clones, 80% to 90% of them singletons. The sequenced material came from PBMCs. This receptor was taken from a woman aged 30 to 39 in good health and CMV-seropositive. This chain connects TRBV5-1 to TRBJ2-7, with D tentatively TRBD1 (6 bases). The CDR3 DNA follows: TGCGCCAGCAGTACGACAGGAGGCGAGCAGTACTTC. It translates to CASSTTGGEQYF.